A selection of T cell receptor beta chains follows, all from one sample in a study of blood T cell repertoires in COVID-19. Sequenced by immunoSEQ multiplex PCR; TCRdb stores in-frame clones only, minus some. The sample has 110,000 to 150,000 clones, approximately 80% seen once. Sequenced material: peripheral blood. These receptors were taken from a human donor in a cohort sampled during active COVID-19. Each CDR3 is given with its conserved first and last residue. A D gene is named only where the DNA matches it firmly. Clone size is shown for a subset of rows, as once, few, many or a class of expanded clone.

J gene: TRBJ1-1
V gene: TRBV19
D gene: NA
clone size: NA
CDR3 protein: CASSIEQGMNTEAFF
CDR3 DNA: TGTGCCAGTAGTATAGAACAGGGTATGAACACTGAAGCTTTCTTT

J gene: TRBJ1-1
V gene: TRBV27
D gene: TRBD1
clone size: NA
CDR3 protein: CASRTQGQVEAFF
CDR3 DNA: TGTGCCAGCAGAACCCAAGGACAGGTAGAAGCTTTCTTT

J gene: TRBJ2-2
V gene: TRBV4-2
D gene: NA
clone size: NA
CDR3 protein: CASSQGSRGHTGELFF
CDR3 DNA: TGTGCCAGCAGCCAAGGGTCCAGGGGACACACCGGGGAGCTGTTTTTT

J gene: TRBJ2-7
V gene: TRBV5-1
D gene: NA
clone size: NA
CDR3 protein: CASSLTQGPYEQYF
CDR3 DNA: TGCGCCAGCAGCTTGACACAGGGCCCCTACGAGCAGTACTTC

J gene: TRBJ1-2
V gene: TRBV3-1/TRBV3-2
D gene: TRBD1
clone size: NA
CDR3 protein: CASSQDRLTNYGYTF
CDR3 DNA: TGTGCCAGCAGCCAGGACAGGCTTACTAACTATGGCTACACCTTC

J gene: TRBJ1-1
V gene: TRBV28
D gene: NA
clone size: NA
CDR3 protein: CASRTGRGRTEAFF
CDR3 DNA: TGTGCCAGCAGAACAGGGCGTGGGAGAACTGAAGCTTTCTTT

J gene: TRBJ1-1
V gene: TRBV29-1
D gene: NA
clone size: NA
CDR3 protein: CSVGRGVEAFF
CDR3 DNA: TGCAGCGTTGGCCGCGGGGTGGAAGCTTTCTTT

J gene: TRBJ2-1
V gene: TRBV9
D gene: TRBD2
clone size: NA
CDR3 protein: CASSLGLVSSEQFF
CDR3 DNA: TGTGCCAGCAGCCTGGGACTAGTAAGTTCCGAGCAGTTCTTC

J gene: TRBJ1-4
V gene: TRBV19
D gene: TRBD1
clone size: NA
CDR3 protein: CASSIGGQRNEKLFF
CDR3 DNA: TGTGCCAGTAGTATCGGGGGACAGCGCAACGAAAAACTGTTTTTT

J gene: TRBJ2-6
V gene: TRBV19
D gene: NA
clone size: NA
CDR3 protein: CASSQTGTSGANVLTF
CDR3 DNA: TGTGCCAGTAGTCAGACGGGTACCTCTGGGGCCAACGTCCTGACTTTC

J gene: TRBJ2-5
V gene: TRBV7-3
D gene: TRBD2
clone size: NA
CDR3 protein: CASSRTGTREETQYF
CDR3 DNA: TGTGCCAGCAGCCGGACGGGGACTAGGGAAGAGACCCAGTACTTC

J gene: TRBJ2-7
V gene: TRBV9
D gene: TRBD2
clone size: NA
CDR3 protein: CASSEGGVGDYEQYF
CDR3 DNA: TGTGCCAGCAGCGAGGGAGGGGTAGGGGACTACGAGCAGTACTTC

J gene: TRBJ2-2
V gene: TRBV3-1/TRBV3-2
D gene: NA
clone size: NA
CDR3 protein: CASSSGGAGELFF
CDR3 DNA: TGTGCCAGCAGCAGCGGAGGGGCCGGGGAGCTGTTTTTT

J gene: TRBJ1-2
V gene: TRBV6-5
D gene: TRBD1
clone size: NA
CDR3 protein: CASSRDSSLGYTF
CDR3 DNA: TGTGCCAGCAGTCGGGACAGCTCCCTTGGCTACACCTTC

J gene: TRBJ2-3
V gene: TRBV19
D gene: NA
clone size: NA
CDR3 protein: CASSREGTDTQYF
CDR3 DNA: TGTGCCAGTTCACGGGAAGGGACAGATACGCAGTATTTT

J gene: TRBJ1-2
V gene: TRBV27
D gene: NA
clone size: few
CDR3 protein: CASSLLSSWGPYGYTF
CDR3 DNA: TGTGCCAGCAGTTTACTCTCCTCCTGGGGCCCCTATGGCTACACCTTC

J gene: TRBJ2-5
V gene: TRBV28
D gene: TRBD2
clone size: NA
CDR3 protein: CASRSGGEETQYF
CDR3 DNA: TGTGCCAGTAGAAGCGGGGGGGAGGAGACCCAGTACTTC

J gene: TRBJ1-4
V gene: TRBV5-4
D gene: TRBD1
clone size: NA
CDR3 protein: CASSLGQGGGKLFF
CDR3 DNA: TGTGCCAGCAGCTTGGGACAGGGCGGCGGAAAACTGTTTTTT

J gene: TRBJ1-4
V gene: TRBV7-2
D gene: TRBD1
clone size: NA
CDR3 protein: CASSLDRGWGEKLFF
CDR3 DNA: TGTGCCAGCAGCCTAGACAGGGGTTGGGGTGAAAAACTGTTTTTT

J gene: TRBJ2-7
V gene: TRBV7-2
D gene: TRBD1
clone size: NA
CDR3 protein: CASSGAAGQVVREQYF
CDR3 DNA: TGTGCCAGCAGCGGCGCGGCCGGACAGGTCGTCCGTGAGCAGTACTTC

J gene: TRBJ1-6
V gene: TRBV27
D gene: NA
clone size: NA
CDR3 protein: CASSDSARAYNSPLHF
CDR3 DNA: TGTGCCAGCAGTGACAGCGCCCGTGCCTATAATTCACCCCTCCACTTT

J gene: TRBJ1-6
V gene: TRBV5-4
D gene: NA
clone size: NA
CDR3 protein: CASSLTAYNSPLHF
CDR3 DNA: TGTGCCAGCAGCTTGACAGCTTATAATTCACCCCTCCACTTT

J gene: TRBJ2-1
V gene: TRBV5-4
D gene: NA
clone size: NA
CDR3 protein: CASSLWSGGRKFF
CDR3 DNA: TGTGCCAGCAGCCTTTGGTCGGGGGGCAGAAAGTTCTTC

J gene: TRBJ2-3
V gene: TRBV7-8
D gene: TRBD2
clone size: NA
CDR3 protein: CASSTRLAGGADTQYF
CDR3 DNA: TGTGCCAGCAGCACTCGACTAGCGGGAGGGGCAGATACGCAGTATTTT

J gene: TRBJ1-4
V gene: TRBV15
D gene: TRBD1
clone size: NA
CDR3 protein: CATSRGGTDEKLFF
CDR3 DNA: TGTGCCACCAGCAGAGGAGGGACAGATGAAAAACTGTTTTTT

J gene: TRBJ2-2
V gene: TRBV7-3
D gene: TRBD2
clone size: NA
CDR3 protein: CASSQLAGVGELFF
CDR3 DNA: TGTGCCAGCAGCCAACTAGCGGGGGTCGGGGAGCTGTTTTTT

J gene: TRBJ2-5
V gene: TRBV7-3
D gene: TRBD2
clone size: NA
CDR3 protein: CASSWGLAETQYF
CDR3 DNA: TGTGCCAGCAGCTGGGGACTAGCGGAGACCCAGTACTTC

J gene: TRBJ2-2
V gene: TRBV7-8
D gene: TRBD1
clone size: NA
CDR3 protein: CASSYRQGGGELFF
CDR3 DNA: TGTGCCAGCAGCTACCGACAGGGGGGCGGGGAGCTGTTTTTT

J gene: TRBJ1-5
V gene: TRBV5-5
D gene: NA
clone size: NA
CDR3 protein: CASSMAPTGWLGNQPQHF
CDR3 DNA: TGTGCCAGCAGCATGGCTCCGACAGGCTGGTTGGGCAATCAGCCCCAGCATTTT

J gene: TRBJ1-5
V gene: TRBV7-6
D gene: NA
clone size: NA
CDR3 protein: CASSLGTAYSNQPQHF
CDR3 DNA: TGTGCCAGCAGCTTAGGGACAGCTTATAGCAATCAGCCCCAGCATTTT

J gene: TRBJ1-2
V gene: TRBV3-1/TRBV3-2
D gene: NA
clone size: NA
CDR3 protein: CASPSGGGYGYTF
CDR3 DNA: TGTGCCAGCCCGTCCGGGGGTGGCTATGGCTACACCTTC

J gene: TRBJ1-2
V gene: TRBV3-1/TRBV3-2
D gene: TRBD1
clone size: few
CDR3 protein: CASSPPTGTIGYTF
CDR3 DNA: TGTGCCAGCAGCCCACCGACAGGGACGATTGGCTACACCTTC

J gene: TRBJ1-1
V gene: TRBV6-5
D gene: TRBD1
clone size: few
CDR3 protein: CASTYRQGSTEAFF
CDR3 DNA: TGTGCCAGCACCTACCGACAGGGCAGCACTGAAGCTTTCTTT

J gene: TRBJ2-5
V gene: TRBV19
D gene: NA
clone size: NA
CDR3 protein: CASSLGGAGGDQETQYF
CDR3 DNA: TGTGCCAGTAGTCTGGGGGGGGCAGGGGGCGACCAAGAGACCCAGTACTTC

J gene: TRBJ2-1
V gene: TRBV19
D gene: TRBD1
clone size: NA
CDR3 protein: CASSIPGQGRNEQFF
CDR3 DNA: TGTGCCAGTAGTATCCCTGGACAGGGACGCAATGAGCAGTTCTTC

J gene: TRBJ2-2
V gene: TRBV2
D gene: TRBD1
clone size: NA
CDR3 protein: CASSSSTGGFPGELFF
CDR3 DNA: TGTGCCAGCAGTTCGTCGACAGGGGGCTTTCCCGGGGAGCTGTTTTTT

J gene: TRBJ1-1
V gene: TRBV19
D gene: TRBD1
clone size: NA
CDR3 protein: CASTRDREANTEAFF
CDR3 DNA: TGTGCCAGTACCCGGGACAGGGAGGCGAACACTGAAGCTTTCTTT

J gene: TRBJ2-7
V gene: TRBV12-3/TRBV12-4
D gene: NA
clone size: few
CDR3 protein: CASSSLYEQYF
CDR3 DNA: TGTGCCAGCAGTTCCCTTTACGAGCAGTACTTC

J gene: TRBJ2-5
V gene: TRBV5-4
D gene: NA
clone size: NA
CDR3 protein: CASSLGGQETQYF
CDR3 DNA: TGTGCCAGCAGCTTAGGCGGACAAGAGACCCAGTACTTC

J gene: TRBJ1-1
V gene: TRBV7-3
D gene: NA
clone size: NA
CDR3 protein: CASSLGGDGTEAFF
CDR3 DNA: TGTGCCAGCAGCTTAGGGGGGGATGGCACTGAAGCTTTCTTT

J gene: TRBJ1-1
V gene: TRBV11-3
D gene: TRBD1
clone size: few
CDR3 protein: CASGSDRANTEAFF
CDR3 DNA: TGTGCCAGCGGGTCGGACAGGGCGAACACTGAAGCTTTCTTT

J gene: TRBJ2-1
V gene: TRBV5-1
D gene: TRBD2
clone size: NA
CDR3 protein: CASSRTSKEIEQFF
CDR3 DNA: TGCGCCAGCAGCCGGACTAGCAAAGAAATTGAGCAGTTCTTC

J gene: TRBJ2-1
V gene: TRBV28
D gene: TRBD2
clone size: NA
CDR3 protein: CASSFPTSGTNEQFF
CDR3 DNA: TGTGCCAGCAGTTTCCCGACTAGCGGGACTAATGAGCAGTTCTTC

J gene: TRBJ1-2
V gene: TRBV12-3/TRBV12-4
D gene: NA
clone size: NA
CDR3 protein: CASTRGPNSGYTF
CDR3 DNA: TGTGCCAGCACTCGAGGGCCAAATTCCGGCTACACCTTC

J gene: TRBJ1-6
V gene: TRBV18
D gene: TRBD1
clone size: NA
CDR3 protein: CASSPTGFNSPLHF
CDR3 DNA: TGTGCCAGCTCACCGACAGGGTTCAATTCACCCCTCCACTTT

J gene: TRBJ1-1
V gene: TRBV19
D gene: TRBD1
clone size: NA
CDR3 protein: CASSQGGRREAFF
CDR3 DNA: TGTGCCAGTAGTCAGGGGGGACGGAGAGAAGCTTTCTTT

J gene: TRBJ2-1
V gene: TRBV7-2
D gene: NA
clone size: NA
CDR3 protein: CASSPSTGAAYNEQFF
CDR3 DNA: TGTGCCAGCAGCCCTTCGACGGGAGCGGCTTACAATGAGCAGTTCTTC

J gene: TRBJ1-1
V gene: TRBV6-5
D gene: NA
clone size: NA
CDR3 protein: CASNRAENTEAFF
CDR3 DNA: TGTGCCAGCAACAGGGCTGAGAACACTGAAGCTTTCTTT

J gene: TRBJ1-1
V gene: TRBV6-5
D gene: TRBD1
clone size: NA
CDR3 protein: CASIPTGGRFTEAFF
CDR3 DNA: TGTGCCAGCATACCAACAGGGGGCCGGTTCACTGAAGCTTTCTTT

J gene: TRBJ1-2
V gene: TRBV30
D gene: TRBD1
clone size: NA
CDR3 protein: CAWRGGARDYGYTF
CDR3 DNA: TGTGCCTGGAGAGGGGGCGCGAGGGACTATGGCTACACCTTC

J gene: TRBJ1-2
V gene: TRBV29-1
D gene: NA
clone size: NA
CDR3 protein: CSVGQVDGYTF
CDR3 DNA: TGCAGCGTTGGACAGGTGGATGGCTACACCTTC

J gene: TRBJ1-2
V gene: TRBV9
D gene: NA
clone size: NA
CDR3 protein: CASSPDPDSDYGYTF
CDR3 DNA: TGTGCCAGCAGCCCCGACCCGGACTCAGACTATGGCTACACCTTC

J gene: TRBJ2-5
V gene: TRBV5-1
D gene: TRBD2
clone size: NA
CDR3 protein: CASSLRAGGETQYF
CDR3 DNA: TGCGCCAGCAGCTTAAGGGCGGGGGGAGAGACCCAGTACTTC

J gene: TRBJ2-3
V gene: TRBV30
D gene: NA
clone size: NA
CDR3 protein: CAWSNAGTDTQYF
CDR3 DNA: TGTGCCTGGAGTAATGCGGGCACAGATACGCAGTATTTT

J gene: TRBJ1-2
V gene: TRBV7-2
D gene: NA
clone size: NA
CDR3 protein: CASSPRRLAGEGYTF
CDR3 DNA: TGTGCCAGCAGCCCGAGGAGGTTGGCAGGGGAGGGCTACACCTTC

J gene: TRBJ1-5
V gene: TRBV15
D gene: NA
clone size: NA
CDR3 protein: CATSREGDQPQHF
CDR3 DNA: TGTGCCACCAGCAGAGAAGGGGATCAGCCCCAGCATTTT

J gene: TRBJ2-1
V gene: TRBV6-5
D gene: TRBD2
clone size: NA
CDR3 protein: CASSYIQRGGLEQFF
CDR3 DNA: TGTGCCAGCAGTTACATCCAGCGGGGGGGCCTTGAGCAGTTCTTC